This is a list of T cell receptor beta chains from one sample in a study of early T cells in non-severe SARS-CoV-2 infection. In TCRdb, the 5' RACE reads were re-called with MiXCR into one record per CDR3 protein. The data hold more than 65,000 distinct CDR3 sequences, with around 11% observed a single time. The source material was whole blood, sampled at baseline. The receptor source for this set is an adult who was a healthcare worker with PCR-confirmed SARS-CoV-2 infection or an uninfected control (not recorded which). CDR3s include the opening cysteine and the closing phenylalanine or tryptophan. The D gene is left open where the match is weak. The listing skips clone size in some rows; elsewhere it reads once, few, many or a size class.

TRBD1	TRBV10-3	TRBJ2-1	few	TGTGCCATCAGCGATAGGGGTCCCCAGGGGGCCTACAATGAGCAGTTCTTC	CAISDRGPQGAYNEQFF
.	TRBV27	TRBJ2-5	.	TGTGCCAGCAGTTCCTTCCCGTACCAAGAGACCCAGTACTTC	CASSSFPYQETQYF
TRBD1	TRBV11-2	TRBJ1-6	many	TGTGCCAGCACCCGGACAGGCGGGTATAATTCACCCCTCCACTTT	CASTRTGGYNSPLHF
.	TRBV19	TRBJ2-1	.	TGTGCCAGTAGTTTCGCAGGGGGGGGAAACAATGAGCAGTTCTTC	CASSFAGGGNNEQFF
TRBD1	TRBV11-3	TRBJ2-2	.	TGTGCCAGCAGCTCGTCGGGGACAGCCAGGGGGCTGTTTTTT	CASSSSGTARGLFF
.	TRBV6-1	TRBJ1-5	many	TGTGCCAGCAGAGGCACAAGGGGGGGGCAGCCCCAGCATTTT	CASRGTRGGQPQHF
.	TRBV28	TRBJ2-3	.	TGTGCCAGCACCCTAGCAGCCCTCACAGATACGCAGTGTTTT	CASTLAALTDTQCF
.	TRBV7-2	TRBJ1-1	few	TGTGCCAGCAGCTTAAGACCGGTGAACACTGAAGCTTTCTTT	CASSLRPVNTEAFF
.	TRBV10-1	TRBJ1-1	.	TGCGCCAGCAGTTGGAGCACCTCGAACACTGAAGCTTTCTTT	CASSWSTSNTEAFF
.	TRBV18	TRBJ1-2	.	TGTGCCAGCTCACAGGGCCGAAATGGCTACACCTTC	CASSQGRNGYTF
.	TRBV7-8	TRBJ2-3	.	TGTGCCAGCAGCTTAGTACAGGTCACAGATACGCAGTATTTT	CASSLVQVTDTQYF
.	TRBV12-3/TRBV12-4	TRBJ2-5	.	TGTGCCAGCAGTTTAGAGGGGACGACCCAGTACTTC	CASSLEGTTQYF
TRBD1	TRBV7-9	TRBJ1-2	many	TGTGCCAGCAGCTTGGGACAGGGGGCTCGAGGCTACACCTTC	CASSLGQGARGYTF
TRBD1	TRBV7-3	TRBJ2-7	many	TGTGCCAGCAGCTTAGGGACAGGGTACGAGCAGTACTTC	CASSLGTGYEQYF
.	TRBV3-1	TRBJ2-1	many	TGTGCCAGCAGCCAATTTAATAGCCCTGAGCAGTTCTTC	CASSQFNSPEQFF